The clone carrying this T cell receptor beta chain was counted once. These data come from a study of tumor-infiltrating lymphocytes in primary liver carcinoma. Study as a whole: All patients, whether men or women, fell within 30 to 69 years of age.

The authors made TCR beta cDNA from 500 to 600 ng total RNA with a constant-region primer. Slightly modified ARM-PCR, run as three nested multiplex PCR rounds, produced the TCR beta libraries. TCRdb reanalysed the multiplex PCR reads using MiXCR and keeps one entry per CDR3 protein. In the table there are 150,000 to 200,000 distinct CDR3 sequences, about 60% of which are singletons. Germline DNA was also extracted, and blood RNA derived from unsorted whole blood. The origin of this receptor is a man aged 40-49 years with primary liver carcinoma and hepatitis B virus infection. The sample taken for sequencing was peripheral blood.

CDR3 sequence (DNA): TGTGCCAGCACCGCCCAAGAGGACGAGCAGTACTTC. Translation gives CASTAQEDEQYF. J is TRBJ2-7 and V is TRBV28, with unresolved D. The CDR3 runs to 12 residues. V lost 7 bases and J 5 bases, leaving 12 bases between the germline ends. Germline values: CDR1 MDHEN, CDR2 SYDVKM. Full variable domain (outside the CDR3, taken from reference TRBV28 and TRBJ2-7): DVKVTQSSRYLVKRTGEKVFLECVQDMDHENMFWYRQDPGLGLRLIYFSYDVKMKEKGDIPEGYSVSREKKERFSLILESASTNQTSMYLCASTAQEDEQYFGPGTRLTVT.